This T cell receptor (beta chain) was found in a study of T cells in Graves' hyperthyroidism and ophthalmopathy. What was amplified from RNA transcripts were TCR beta CDR3 regions. RT-PCR in the first round (using the HTBI primer set) targeted the TCR CDR3. TCRdb analysed the multiplex PCR reads with MiXCR anew, one entry per CDR3 protein. The sample shows more than 100,000 distinct CDR3 sequences, about 45% of them seen only once. In germline, CDR1 is MDHEN, CDR2 SYDVKM. This CDR3 is built from 16 residues. V gave up 6 bases and J gave up 1 base; unmatched junction bases: 6. This clonotype was seen a few times.

Sequencing input: blood. This TCR derives from a middle-aged man with Graves' hyperthyroidism. The genes are TRBV28 and TRBJ1-2; 12 bases map to TRBD1. CDR3 loop: CASSSGTGGVNYGYTF. CDR3 bases: TGTGCCAGCAGCTCCGGGACAGGGGGCGTTAACTATGGCTACACCTTC.